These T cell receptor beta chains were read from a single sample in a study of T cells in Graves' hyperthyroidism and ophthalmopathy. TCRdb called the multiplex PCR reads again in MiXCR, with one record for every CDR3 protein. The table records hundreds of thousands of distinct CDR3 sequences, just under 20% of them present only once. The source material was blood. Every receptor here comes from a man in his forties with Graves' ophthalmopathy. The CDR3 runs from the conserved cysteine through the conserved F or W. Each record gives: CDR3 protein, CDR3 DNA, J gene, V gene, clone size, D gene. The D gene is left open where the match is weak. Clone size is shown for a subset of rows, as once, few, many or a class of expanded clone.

cdr3_aa: CASSTRTSYNEQFF
cdr3_nt: TGTGCCAGCAGTACCAGGACCTCCTACAATGAGCAGTTCTTC
j_call: TRBJ2-1
v_call: TRBV12-3/TRBV12-4
clone_size: -
d_call: -

cdr3_aa: CASRGQGAGTEAFF
cdr3_nt: TGCGCCAGCAGGGGACAGGGGGCTGGCACTGAAGCTTTCTTT
j_call: TRBJ1-1
v_call: TRBV4-1
clone_size: few
d_call: TRBD1

cdr3_aa: CASSEQGTGELFF
cdr3_nt: TGTGCCAGCAGTGAACAGGGCACCGGGGAGCTGTTTTTT
j_call: TRBJ2-2
v_call: TRBV6-2/TRBV6-3
clone_size: -
d_call: -

cdr3_aa: CAITEGENTEAFF
cdr3_nt: TGTGCCATCACGGAAGGAGAGAACACTGAAGCTTTCTTT
j_call: TRBJ1-1
v_call: TRBV10-3
clone_size: many
d_call: -

cdr3_aa: CATSRDRAAYGYTF
cdr3_nt: TGTGCCACCAGCAGAGATCGTGCAGCCTATGGCTACACCTTC
j_call: TRBJ1-2
v_call: TRBV15
clone_size: -
d_call: -

cdr3_aa: CASAPTGGVTEAFF
cdr3_nt: TGTGCCAGTGCCCCGACAGGCGGCGTAACTGAAGCTTTCTTT
j_call: TRBJ1-1
v_call: TRBV19
clone_size: -
d_call: -

cdr3_aa: CASSPAGFSAGYTF
cdr3_nt: TGTGCCAGCAGTCCCGCGGGGTTTTCCGCTGGCTACACCTTC
j_call: TRBJ1-2
v_call: TRBV27
clone_size: many
d_call: -

cdr3_aa: CSARDRVTGIWYEQYF
cdr3_nt: TGCAGTGCTAGAGATCGAGTGACAGGGATTTGGTACGAGCAGTACTTC
j_call: TRBJ2-7
v_call: TRBV20-1
clone_size: -
d_call: TRBD1

cdr3_aa: CASKYSGANVLTF
cdr3_nt: TGTGCCAGCAAGTACTCTGGGGCCAACGTCCTGACTTTC
j_call: TRBJ2-6
v_call: TRBV5-8
clone_size: -
d_call: -

cdr3_aa: CASSASDRVLQETQYF
cdr3_nt: TGTGCCAGCAGCGCCTCGGACAGGGTTTTACAAGAGACCCAGTACTTC
j_call: TRBJ2-5
v_call: TRBV9
clone_size: -
d_call: TRBD1

cdr3_aa: CAWSVLGQGPNRSQHF
cdr3_nt: TGTGCCTGGAGTGTATTGGGACAGGGGCCCAATCGGTCCCAGCATTTT
j_call: TRBJ1-5
v_call: TRBV30
clone_size: once
d_call: TRBD1

cdr3_aa: CSVLGTRGVNEQFF
cdr3_nt: TGCAGCGTCCTCGGGACTAGGGGGGTTAATGAGCAGTTCTTC
j_call: TRBJ2-1
v_call: TRBV29-1
clone_size: -
d_call: TRBD2

cdr3_aa: CASIPGAVNTEAFF
cdr3_nt: TGTGCCAGCATCCCTGGGGCGGTGAACACTGAAGCTTTCTTT
j_call: TRBJ1-1
v_call: TRBV6-1
clone_size: many
d_call: -

cdr3_aa: CSASGGLQETQYF
cdr3_nt: TGCAGTGCTAGCGGGGGCCTCCAAGAGACCCAGTACTTC
j_call: TRBJ2-5
v_call: TRBV20-1
clone_size: many
d_call: -

cdr3_aa: CSAALGAGYTDTQYF
cdr3_nt: TGCAGTGCTGCCCTCGGAGCGGGCTACACAGATACGCAGTATTTT
j_call: TRBJ2-3
v_call: TRBV20-1
clone_size: many
d_call: -

cdr3_aa: CASSYPAGWAAETQYF
cdr3_nt: TGTGCCAGCAGTTACCCGGCGGGGTGGGCGGCAGAGACCCAGTACTTC
j_call: TRBJ2-5
v_call: TRBV12-3/TRBV12-4
clone_size: few
d_call: -

cdr3_aa: CASSILAGETQYF
cdr3_nt: TGTGCCAGCAGCATACTAGCGGGGGAGACCCAGTACTTC
j_call: TRBJ2-5
v_call: TRBV13
clone_size: few
d_call: TRBD2

cdr3_aa: CASSIKGTVNYGYTF
cdr3_nt: TGTGCCAGTAGTATAAAAGGGACGGTGAACTATGGCTACACCTTC
j_call: TRBJ1-2
v_call: TRBV19
clone_size: -
d_call: -

cdr3_aa: CASSTGTSGGGEQFF
cdr3_nt: TGTGCCAGCTCTACCGGGACTAGCGGAGGGGGTGAGCAGTTCTTC
j_call: TRBJ2-1
v_call: TRBV7-3
clone_size: many
d_call: TRBD2

cdr3_aa: CASQSLTGLAGGDEQFF
cdr3_nt: TGTGCCAGCCAAAGTTTAACCGGACTAGCGGGAGGGGATGAGCAGTTCTTC
j_call: TRBJ2-1
v_call: TRBV9
clone_size: -
d_call: TRBD2

cdr3_aa: CASSTSLAGGPQETQYF
cdr3_nt: TGTGCCAGCAGCACGAGTTTAGCGGGGGGGCCCCAAGAGACCCAGTACTTC
j_call: TRBJ2-5
v_call: TRBV7-2
clone_size: many
d_call: TRBD2

cdr3_aa: CASSPRPGGRYTDTQYF
cdr3_nt: TGTGCCAGCTCCCCTCGTCCAGGCGGGAGGTACACAGATACGCAGTATTTT
j_call: TRBJ2-3
v_call: TRBV18
clone_size: -
d_call: TRBD2

cdr3_aa: CASSFSGEGAYEQYF
cdr3_nt: TGTGCCAGCAGCTTTAGCGGGGAGGGGGCCTACGAGCAGTACTTC
j_call: TRBJ2-7
v_call: TRBV7-3
clone_size: -
d_call: TRBD2

cdr3_aa: CASSQVGLLSGTGDYGYTF
cdr3_nt: TGTGCCAGCAGCCAAGTCGGGCTCCTATCTGGGACAGGGGACTATGGCTACACCTTC
j_call: TRBJ1-2
v_call: TRBV3-1
clone_size: -
d_call: TRBD1